This TCR beta chain was documented in a study of T cell responses to AZD1222 COVID-19 vaccine. Points from the study as a whole: Only 5 or 6 AZD1222 recipients were seropositive at baseline. Dominant at 160-218 and 743-854, vaccine-associated CD4 TCRs also spanned spike. Clonal diversity was possibly underestimated, and white British individuals and females predominated among donors.

Sequenced by immunoSEQ multiplex PCR; TCRdb stores in-frame clones only, minus some. The table lists approximately 110,000 clones, approximately 85% of them singletons, with almost 4.5% in the top ten. Pooling was applied to second doses at about 4 or about 12 weeks. This clone was seen more than once but under ten times. The antigen remains undetermined. V lost 5 bases, J lost 6 bases, and 16 bases lay in between. This CDR3 is 14 amino acids long. From germline, CDR1 is PRHDT and CDR2 FYEKMQ (reference sequence). This clonotype was sampled from an adult who received the AZD1222 COVID-19 vaccine. This rearrangement joins TRBV13 to TRBJ1-1; D remains unclear. This material consisted of peripheral blood, taken 28 days after the second AZD1222 dose. DNA for the CDR3: TGTGCCAGCAGCCTGGAAGGCGGAAGCGCTGAAGCTTTCTTT. It yields the protein CASSLEGGSAEAFF.